The 12 T cell receptor beta chains below were found in one sample sequenced in a study of identical twins. One entry per CDR3 protein, called by TCRdb with MiXCR from the 5' RACE reads. This sample has about 240,000 distinct CDR3 sequences, with 7% to 8.5% found just once. The same data also went into a second study, on yellow fever vaccine responses in identical twins.

The sample comprised CD8+ T cells sorted from blood. The receptors originated from a woman between 18 and 30 years old in good health.

There are many counts of this clonotype. The chain recombines TRBV28 with TRBJ2-3; either TRBD1 or TRBD2 may supply D (6 bases each). The CDR3 covers 14 residues. Germline assignment: CDR1 MDHEN and CDR2 SYDVKM. V lost 2 bases to trimming and J lost 6 bases, with 12 bases between them. For the CDR3, the DNA is TGTGCCAGCAGTTTAGAGGGGGGCGGGGATACGCAGTATTTT. It yields the protein CASSLEGGGDTQYF.

This clonotype was counted ten times or more. The V gene is TRBV12-3 or TRBV12-4, the J gene TRBJ2-5; the match to TRBD2 covers 7 bases. The V segment lost 4 bases and the J segment 1 base; nucleotides outside the gene matches: 6. The CDR3 runs 15 residues. CDR3 nucleotides: TGTGCCAGCAGTTCGTCACTAGCGAGCCAAGAGACCCAGTACTTC. Amino acids: CASSSSLASQETQYF.

V and J are TRBV20-1 and TRBJ2-1; D is perhaps TRBD1 (5 bases). The CDR3 loop spans 14 amino acids. Germline CDR1 is DFQATT and CDR2 is SNEGSKA (reference sequence). Between the trimmed V and J ends, which lost 6 bases and 0 bases, there was a span of 12 bases. In DNA, the CDR3 is TGCAGTGCAAAGGGCCAGGGCTCCTACAATGAGCAGTTCTTC. The encoded protein is CSAKGQGSYNEQFF.

The chain is built from TRBV28 and TRBJ2-1; 7 bases align to TRBD2. With V trimmed by 2 bases and J by 13 bases, 11 bases remained unmatched. Germline V gene data show CDR1 as MDHEN and CDR2 as SYDVKM. This CDR3 is 14 amino acids long. CDR3 region: CASSLASMGTTQFF. The DNA for the CDR3 is TGTGCCAGCAGTTTAGCCTCGATGGGGACTACTCAGTTCTTC.

This chain links TRBV7-6 with TRBJ2-3; 15 nucleotides align to TRBD2. In germline, CDR1 is SGHVS, CDR2 FNYEAQ. With V trimmed by 4 bases and J by 4 bases, 3 bases remained unmatched. The CDR3 is 16 residues long. CDR3 residues: CASSSGLAGGPDTQYF. The CDR3 DNA reads TGTGCCAGCAGCTCAGGACTAGCGGGAGGGCCAGATACGCAGTATTTT.

This clonotype has just a few counts. This chain connects TRBV12-3 or TRBV12-4 to TRBJ2-1; D possibly corresponds to TRBD1 (6 bases). CDR3 length: 14 residues. Trimming cost V 5 bases and J 10 bases, with 18 bases left between them. CDR3 coding DNA: TGTGCCAGCAGTGACAGGAACTACCTCGCGGAGCAGTTCTTC. It codes for CASSDRNYLAEQFF.

This clonotype was seen a handful of times. V is TRBV11-3 and J is TRBJ2-1; D is ambiguous. The CDR3 runs to 15 residues. V was shortened by 4 bases and J by 0 bases, with 10 bases between the two germline ends. Germline CDR1 reads SGHNT; CDR2 reads YENEEA. DNA for the CDR3: TGTGCCAGCAGCTCCATGACCACCTCCTACAATGAGCAGTTCTTC. Protein product: CASSSMTTSYNEQFF. The full variable domain, with the rest looked up from reference TRBV11-3 and TRBJ2-1, is EAGVVQSPRYKIIEKKQPVAFWCNPISGHNTLYWYLQNLGQGPELLIRYENEEAVDDSQLPKDRFSAERLKGVDSTLKIQPAELGDSAVYLCASSSMTTSYNEQFFGPGTRLTVL.

This clonotype has a count of ten or more. The chain recombines TRBV7-8 with TRBJ2-5; the D is unclear. The V end was cut by 0 bases, the J end by 5 bases, with 7 bases between. Germline CDR1 SGHVS, CDR2 FQNEAQ. This CDR3 contains 13 residues. DNA of the CDR3: TGTGCCAGCAGCTTAGCGGCCCCGGAGACCCAGTACTTC. Translation: CASSLAAPETQYF.

This clonotype appeared many times. The V call is TRBV2, the J call TRBJ1-1; 9 nucleotides line up with TRBD1. From germline, CDR1 is SNHLY and CDR2 FYNNEI. The V gene end was trimmed by 4 bases and the J gene end by 5 bases; junction bases not matched to a gene: 14. The CDR3 consists of 17 residues. The CDR3 coding sequence is TGTGCCAGCAGTGGAAGCGGGACAGGGTTTTTGGGAACTGAAGCTTTCTTT. Its translation is CASSGSGTGFLGTEAFF.

On this clonotype itself: Mismatch with germline at one junction end may stem from a read error. The V gene is TRBV4-2, the J gene TRBJ2-5, with TRBD2 matching 7 bases. This CDR3 contains 17 residues. The germline V gene encodes CDR1 LGHNA and CDR2 YNFKEQ. The CDR3 DNA sequence: TGTGCCAGCAGCCAAAGCGGGGTCGGAGAATTACAAGAGGCCCAGTACTTC. Protein sequence: CASSQSGVGELQEAQYF.

This clonotype was recorded a few times. The V and J genes are TRBV6-1 and TRBJ2-5, with 10 bases aligning to TRBD2. The length of the CDR3 is 15 residues. Losses at the gene ends were 8 bases for V and 4 bases for J; bases not matched to a gene: 10. Germline V gene data show CDR1 as MNHNS and CDR2 as SASEGT. The CDR3, as DNA: TGTGCCAGCTCCTCTAGCGGGAGCGCCGGAGAGACCCAGTACTTC. Residues: CASSSSGSAGETQYF.

The CDR3: CSGKEGGSRPGELFF. The DNA for the CDR3 is TGCAGCGGTAAAGAAGGCGGGAGCCGACCCGGGGAGCTGTTTTTT. The J gene is TRBJ2-2, the V gene TRBV29-1, with 7 bases identical to TRBD2. CDR1 SQVTM and CDR2 ANQGSEA come from the germline V gene. V lost 7 bases and J lost 6; bases outside the gene matches: 14. This CDR3 is 15 amino acids long.